A selection of T cell receptor beta chains follows, all from one sample in a study of identical twins. TCRdb independently ran MiXCR on the 5' RACE reads; one entry per CDR3 protein. Counted here are 500,000 to 650,000 distinct CDR3 sequences, approximately 20% occurring once; the ten biggest clones make up 0.45% to 0.5%. The same specimen was also included in a second study, on yellow fever vaccine responses in identical twins.

The material sequenced was CD4+ T cells sorted from blood. These TCRs come from a woman younger than 35 in good health. CDR3s leave out the opening cysteine and the closing phenylalanine or tryptophan. Fields, in order: J gene, V gene, CDR3 protein.

>TRBJ2-5|TRBV12-3/TRBV12-4
ASSLSQGKETQY
>TRBJ2-1|TRBV7-3
ASSLKGQGSNEQF
>TRBJ2-1|TRBV12-3/TRBV12-4
ASSLSLLREQF
>TRBJ2-7|TRBV27
ASSSPRAFVHEQY
>TRBJ2-1|TRBV29-1
SVELAGGNEQF
>TRBJ2-1|TRBV7-9
ASSPTGVYSPEQF
>TRBJ1-4|TRBV20-1
SASDRDGEKLF
>TRBJ1-5|TRBV2
ASQGRPNQPQH
>TRBJ1-1|TRBV12-3/TRBV12-4
ASSPVSYAEAF
>TRBJ2-3|TRBV10-3
AIAGSRGADTQY
>TRBJ2-2|TRBV2
ASSNGQGGGTGELF
>TRBJ2-5|TRBV18
ASSPPMGGRETQY
>TRBJ2-1|TRBV19
ASSVLTSGSSYNEQF
>TRBJ1-6|TRBV12-3/TRBV12-4
ASSGLLVSPLH
>TRBJ2-5|TRBV20-1
SGGTSGRKETQY
>TRBJ2-1|TRBV27
ASSGGTGWVEQF
>TRBJ1-2|TRBV12-3/TRBV12-4
ASSPSPGRSNYGYT
>TRBJ2-5|TRBV4-1
ASSPTGQSGETQY
>TRBJ2-5|TRBV14
ASSQGDRAPYETQY
>TRBJ2-3|TRBV11-1
AGGGEGTSGALLRDTQY
>TRBJ2-1|TRBV20-1
SASNMGLAGVNEQF
>TRBJ1-2|TRBV4-2
ASSQDAGPRYGYT
>TRBJ2-2|TRBV5-1
ASSERPQGNPGELF
>TRBJ2-3|TRBV2
ASGRDQGTDTQY
>TRBJ2-2|TRBV24-1
ATSGGTTNTGELF
>TRBJ1-2|TRBV7-9
ASSSRTGAVYGYT
>TRBJ2-1|TRBV5-1
ASSLDIAGGNYNEQF
>TRBJ1-1|TRBV11-2
ASSARTGRTEAF
>TRBJ2-4|TRBV6-4
ASSEMGAGGVKNIQY
>TRBJ2-5|TRBV12-3/TRBV12-4
ASSGTSGKTQY
>TRBJ2-3|TRBV7-8
ASSRGTTDTQY
>TRBJ2-1|TRBV7-9
ASSLMEVGNNEQF
>TRBJ2-3|TRBV4-1
ASSRRTSGGPGSPPDTQY
>TRBJ2-4|TRBV11-2
ASSLARAENIQY
>TRBJ2-5|TRBV21-1
ASSIEGGAKETQY
>TRBJ1-5|TRBV5-6
ASSFGLSNQPQH
>TRBJ2-7|TRBV9
ASSPLDSQTSYEQY
>TRBJ1-2|TRBV20-1
SARVHGTGKDYGYT
>TRBJ1-1|TRBV20-1
SARVTGRGNTEAF
>TRBJ1-2|TRBV4-2
ASSQDLGGFRGYT
>TRBJ1-5|TRBV12-3/TRBV12-4
ASTKGQGGVKPQH
>TRBJ1-5|TRBV12-3/TRBV12-4
ASRYRNQPQH
>TRBJ1-1|TRBV5-1
ASSLEQMNTEAF
>TRBJ2-3|TRBV10-3
AISEQTSTDTQY
>TRBJ2-7|TRBV12-3/TRBV12-4
ASRATGGNYEQY
>TRBJ1-1|TRBV28
ATRRTLNTEAF
>TRBJ1-4|TRBV10-3
AIRGDSNEKLF
>TRBJ2-5|TRBV12-3/TRBV12-4
ASSLGLGGETQY
>TRBJ2-1|TRBV24-1
ATIGGEGGQF
>TRBJ1-5|TRBV12-3/TRBV12-4
ASRLGGAGNQPQH
>TRBJ1-1|TRBV29-1
SVRQVNTEAF
>TRBJ1-1|TRBV9
ASSVGIQGKLNTEAF